A selection of T cell receptor beta chains follows, all from one sample in a study of blood T cell repertoires in COVID-19. TCRdb's copy holds only in-frame clones and misses some; the assay was immunoSEQ multiplex PCR. The table lists under 100,000 clones, approximately 89% of them singletons. The sequencing sample was made of peripheral blood. The source of these receptors is a human donor in a cohort sampled during active COVID-19. Both conserved end residues are part of each CDR3. A D gene is named only where the DNA matches it firmly. Not every row has a clone size; where given, it reads once, few, many or a size class.

size: .; V: TRBV19; D: .; J: TRBJ1-2; DNA: TGTGCCAGTAGTATCGCCATCAGAGGGAACGTCGGCTACACCTTC; CDR3: CASSIAIRGNVGYTF
size: once; V: TRBV15; D: .; J: TRBJ1-1; DNA: TGTGCCACCAGCAGACCGATGGGGGCCACTGAAGCTTTCTTT; CDR3: CATSRPMGATEAFF
size: .; V: TRBV3-1/TRBV3-2; D: .; J: TRBJ1-2; DNA: TGTGCCAGCAGCCAAGGAGGCCATAATGGGGGCTACACCTTC; CDR3: CASSQGGHNGGYTF
size: medium-sized; V: TRBV6-5; D: .; J: TRBJ1-2; DNA: TGTGCCAGCAGTTACTCGGCATCTTCCCACTATGGCTACACCTTC; CDR3: CASSYSASSHYGYTF
size: .; V: TRBV6-5; D: .; J: TRBJ1-5; DNA: TGTGCCAGCAGTTGGGGCCGCAGCAATCAGCCCCAGCATTTT; CDR3: CASSWGRSNQPQHF
size: .; V: TRBV7-6; D: .; J: TRBJ2-5; DNA: TGTGCCAGCAGCTTAGCGAACACGGGCCAAGAGACCCAGTACTTC; CDR3: CASSLANTGQETQYF
size: .; V: TRBV10-1; D: TRBD2; J: TRBJ2-1; DNA: TGCGCCAGCAGTGATGGCGGGGGGGTAAGGAATGAGCAGTTCTTC; CDR3: CASSDGGGVRNEQFF
size: .; V: TRBV7-6; D: .; J: TRBJ1-1; DNA: TGTGCCAGCAGCCACACCCGGAGGGATAGGGTTCTGACTGAAGCTTTCTTT; CDR3: CASSHTRRDRVLTEAFF
size: .; V: TRBV5-1; D: .; J: TRBJ2-1; DNA: TGCGCCAGCAGCTTGTACAGAAACAATGAGCAGTTCTTC; CDR3: CASSLYRNNEQFF
size: .; V: TRBV5-1; D: TRBD1; J: TRBJ1-2; DNA: TGCGCCAGCAGCATTCAGGGGGTCAATGGCTACACCTTC; CDR3: CASSIQGVNGYTF
size: .; V: TRBV7-6; D: .; J: TRBJ2-7; DNA: TGTGCCAGCAGCTTAGCGTTTGCAGGCGGGAAGGGGGAGCAGTACTTC; CDR3: CASSLAFAGGKGEQYF
size: .; V: TRBV7-2; D: .; J: TRBJ2-5; DNA: TGTGCCAGCAGCTGGGGGTGGGGGCGAGAGACCCAGTACTTC; CDR3: CASSWGWGRETQYF
size: .; V: TRBV7-8; D: .; J: TRBJ1-1; DNA: TGTGCCAGCAGCTTAGGCGTCGATAGGAACACTGAAGCTTTCTTT; CDR3: CASSLGVDRNTEAFF
size: .; V: TRBV19; D: TRBD1; J: TRBJ1-5; DNA: TGTGCCAGTAGTATAGTCGGGGGACAGGGCAATCAGCCCCAGCATTTT; CDR3: CASSIVGGQGNQPQHF
size: few; V: TRBV6-5; D: .; J: TRBJ2-3; DNA: TGTGCCAGCAGTTACGGTTACGCCGGAGTCGCAGATACGCAGTATTTT; CDR3: CASSYGYAGVADTQYF
size: .; V: TRBV29-1; D: .; J: TRBJ2-7; DNA: TGCAGCGTTGTCCAGACAACCTACGAGCAGTACTTC; CDR3: CSVVQTTYEQYF
size: .; V: TRBV18; D: .; J: TRBJ2-1; DNA: TGTGCCAGCTCACCACCGGGATCAGGGGAGCTTATTGATGAGCAGTTCTTC; CDR3: CASSPPGSGELIDEQFF
size: .; V: TRBV7-7; D: TRBD1; J: TRBJ2-3; DNA: TGTGCTAGCAGCCAGGGACAGACACGCACAGATACGCAGTATTTT; CDR3: CASSQGQTRTDTQYF
size: .; V: TRBV18; D: .; J: TRBJ1-1; DNA: TGTGCCAGCTCACTGGGCCAGGGAAGAGCTTTCTTT; CDR3: CASSLGQGRAFF
size: .; V: TRBV12-2; D: .; J: TRBJ2-5; DNA: TGTGCAAGTCGCTTAGCCCCCACGCCCCCCCCCGGACTAGGAATTGAAGAGACCCAGTACTTC; CDR3: CASRLAPTPPPGLGIEETQYF
size: .; V: TRBV30; D: .; J: TRBJ1-6; DNA: TGTGCCTGGAGTGTTGCGGGGAGGAGAAGTTCACCCCTCCACTTT; CDR3: CAWSVAGRRSSPLHF
size: .; V: TRBV24-1; D: .; J: TRBJ2-2; DNA: TGTGCCACCAGTGATTTGCAAATCCCCGGGACTTTGAACACCGGGGAGCTGTTTTTT; CDR3: CATSDLQIPGTLNTGELFF
size: .; V: TRBV11-3; D: TRBD1; J: TRBJ2-2; DNA: TGTGCCAGCAGCTTTGGTGGGGGACAGGGCCTCACCGGGGAGCTGTTTTTT; CDR3: CASSFGGGQGLTGELFF
size: .; V: TRBV6-5; D: .; J: TRBJ2-1; DNA: TGTGCCAGCAGAAGAGAACAGGGTACTGAGCAGTTCTTC; CDR3: CASRREQGTEQFF
size: .; V: TRBV27; D: .; J: TRBJ2-1; DNA: TGTGCCAGCAGTTTATTTAGGGGGTCCTCCTACAATGAGCAGTTCTTC; CDR3: CASSLFRGSSYNEQFF
size: .; V: TRBV4-2; D: .; J: TRBJ1-6; DNA: TGTGCCAGCAGCCAAGATCCTAGCGGGATGAGCTCCTATAATTCACCCCTCCACTTT; CDR3: CASSQDPSGMSSYNSPLHF
size: .; V: TRBV11-2; D: .; J: TRBJ2-5; DNA: TGTGCCAGCAGCAACACTCCGGGGTCCCAAGAGACCCAGTACTTC; CDR3: CASSNTPGSQETQYF
size: .; V: TRBV5-1; D: .; J: TRBJ2-7; DNA: TGCGCCAGCAGCTTAGGAGGAGACTCCTACGAGCAGTACTTC; CDR3: CASSLGGDSYEQYF
size: .; V: TRBV10-3; D: .; J: TRBJ2-1; DNA: TGTGCCATCAGTGGAGGGCCTAACTACAATGAGCAGTTCTTC; CDR3: CAISGGPNYNEQFF
size: .; V: TRBV7-9; D: .; J: TRBJ2-2; DNA: TGTGCCAGCAGCTTACACTCGAACACCGGGGAGCTGTTTTTT; CDR3: CASSLHSNTGELFF
size: once; V: TRBV2; D: .; J: TRBJ1-5; DNA: TGTGCCAGCAGTGTCGACAGGAATCAGCCCCAGCATTTT; CDR3: CASSVDRNQPQHF
size: .; V: TRBV5-1; D: .; J: TRBJ2-7; DNA: TGCGCCAGCAGCTGGGGAGGTGGGTCGGCCTACGAGCAGTACTTC; CDR3: CASSWGGGSAYEQYF
size: .; V: TRBV19; D: TRBD1; J: TRBJ1-4; DNA: TGTGCCAGTAGTCGGACAGGGGGTACTGAAAAACTGTTTTTT; CDR3: CASSRTGGTEKLFF
size: .; V: TRBV6-2/TRBV6-3; D: .; J: TRBJ1-5; DNA: TGTGCCAGCAGTGGATGGCCGCAGGCCCAGCATTTT; CDR3: CASSGWPQAQHF
size: .; V: TRBV7-3; D: .; J: TRBJ2-1; DNA: TGTGCCAGCAGCTTAACCAGGGGTCCGTACAATGAGCAGTTCTTC; CDR3: CASSLTRGPYNEQFF
size: .; V: TRBV6-5; D: TRBD1; J: TRBJ1-2; DNA: TGTGCCAGCAGTTCCTCAGGGGGTTTTTATGGCTACACCTTC; CDR3: CASSSSGGFYGYTF
size: .; V: TRBV19; D: TRBD1; J: TRBJ1-5; DNA: TGTGCCAGTGGGAGGACAGGATATCAGCCCCAGCATTTT; CDR3: CASGRTGYQPQHF
size: .; V: TRBV6-5; D: .; J: TRBJ1-2; DNA: TGTGCCAGCAGTTACTCTACGGGGAATGGCTACACCTTC; CDR3: CASSYSTGNGYTF
size: .; V: TRBV28; D: .; J: TRBJ2-6; DNA: TGTGCCAGCTATGGGGGGACAGTCCTTTCTGGGGCCAACGTCCTGACTTTC; CDR3: CASYGGTVLSGANVLTF
size: .; V: TRBV7-2; D: .; J: TRBJ2-2; DNA: TGTGCCAGCAGCTCGACTAGGAGGGTTTTGGGGGAGCTGTTTTTT; CDR3: CASSSTRRVLGELFF
size: .; V: TRBV7-6; D: .; J: TRBJ1-3; DNA: TGTGCCAGCAGCTTAGCGAACAGGGTCTCTGGAAACACCATATATTTT; CDR3: CASSLANRVSGNTIYF
size: .; V: TRBV11-2; D: .; J: TRBJ1-6; DNA: TGTGCCAGCAGCTTAACTCCCACGACATCGGGGAATTCACCCCTCCACTTT; CDR3: CASSLTPTTSGNSPLHF
size: once; V: TRBV9; D: .; J: TRBJ1-4; DNA: TGTGCCAGGAACCCAGGAAGGGGTGAGTTGACTAATGAAAAACTGTTTTTT; CDR3: CARNPGRGELTNEKLFF
size: .; V: TRBV3-1/TRBV3-2; D: TRBD1; J: TRBJ1-1; DNA: TGTGCCAGCAGGAAACAGGGGGACACTGAAGCTTTCTTT; CDR3: CASRKQGDTEAFF
size: .; V: TRBV15; D: .; J: TRBJ1-4; DNA: TGTGCCACCAGCAGAAGCAGGGGAGGGAATGAAAAACTGTTTTTT; CDR3: CATSRSRGGNEKLFF
size: .; V: TRBV19; D: .; J: TRBJ1-5; DNA: TGTGCCAGTAGTATTCCCCTCTCGGGGGGAAGCAATCAGCCCCAGCATTTT; CDR3: CASSIPLSGGSNQPQHF
size: .; V: TRBV9; D: TRBD2; J: TRBJ2-7; DNA: TGTGCCAGCAGCGGAGGTGTGGCTAGCGGGGGTCCCTACGAGCAGTACTTC; CDR3: CASSGGVASGGPYEQYF
size: .; V: TRBV5-1; D: TRBD1; J: TRBJ1-4; DNA: TGCGCCAGCAGCGAGGGACAGGGCCTAACTAATGAAAAACTGTTTTTT; CDR3: CASSEGQGLTNEKLFF
size: few; V: TRBV27; D: .; J: TRBJ2-7; DNA: TGTGCCAGCAGTTTACGACAGTCCTACGAGCAGTACTTC; CDR3: CASSLRQSYEQYF